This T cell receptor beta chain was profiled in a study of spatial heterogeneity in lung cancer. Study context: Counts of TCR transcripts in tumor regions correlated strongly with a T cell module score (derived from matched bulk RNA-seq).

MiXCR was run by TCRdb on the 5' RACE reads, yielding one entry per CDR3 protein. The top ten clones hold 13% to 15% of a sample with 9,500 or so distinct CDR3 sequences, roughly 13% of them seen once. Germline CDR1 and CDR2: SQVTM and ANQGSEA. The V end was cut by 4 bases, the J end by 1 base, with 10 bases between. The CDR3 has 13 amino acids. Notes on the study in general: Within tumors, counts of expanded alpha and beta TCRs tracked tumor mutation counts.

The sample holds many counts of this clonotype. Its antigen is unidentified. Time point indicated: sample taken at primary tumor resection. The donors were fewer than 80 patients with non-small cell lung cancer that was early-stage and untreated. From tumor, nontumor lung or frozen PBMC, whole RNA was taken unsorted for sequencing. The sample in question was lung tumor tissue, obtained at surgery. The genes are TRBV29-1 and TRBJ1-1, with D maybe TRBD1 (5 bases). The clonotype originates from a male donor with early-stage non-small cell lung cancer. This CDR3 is CSVVEGSNTEAFF. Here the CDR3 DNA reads TGCAGCGTTGTAGAGGGGTCGAACACTGAAGCTTTCTTT.